This TCR beta chain derives from a study of CD4+ T cells in melanoma. Study-wide results and limits: Neoantigen-specific CD4+ T cells in melanoma reportedly had diverse differentiation states.

Clones were sequenced by immunoSEQ multiplex PCR, and TCRdb holds only the in-frame ones, with some missing. The sample lists about 110,000 clones, 92% occurring once. With respect to this clone: Its cognate antigen is unknown.

V lost 0 bases and J lost 4, with 10 bases in between. The germline CDR1 and CDR2 sequences are SGHRS and YFSETQ. This CDR3 contains 15 residues. The chain is built from TRBV5-1 and TRBJ1-4; possibly TRBD1 for D (5 bases). The receptor comes from a human donor with melanoma. The sample was peripheral blood. The CDR3 here is CASSLVGAGNEKLFF. Written as DNA, the CDR3 is TGCGCCAGCAGCTTGGTCGGGGCAGGTAATGAAAAACTGTTTTTT.